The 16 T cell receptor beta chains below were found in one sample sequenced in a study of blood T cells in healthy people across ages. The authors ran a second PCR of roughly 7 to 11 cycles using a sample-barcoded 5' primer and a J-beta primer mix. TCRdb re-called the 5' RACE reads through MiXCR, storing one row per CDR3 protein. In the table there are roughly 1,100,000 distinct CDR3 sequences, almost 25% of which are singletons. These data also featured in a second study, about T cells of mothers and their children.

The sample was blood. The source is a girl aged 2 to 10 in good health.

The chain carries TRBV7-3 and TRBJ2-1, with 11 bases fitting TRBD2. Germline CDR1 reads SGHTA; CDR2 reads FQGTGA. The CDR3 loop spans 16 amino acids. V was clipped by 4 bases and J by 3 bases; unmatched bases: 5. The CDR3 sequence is CASSSTLAGGYNEQFF. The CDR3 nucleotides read TGTGCCAGCAGCTCGACTCTAGCGGGGGGCTACAATGAGCAGTTCTTC.

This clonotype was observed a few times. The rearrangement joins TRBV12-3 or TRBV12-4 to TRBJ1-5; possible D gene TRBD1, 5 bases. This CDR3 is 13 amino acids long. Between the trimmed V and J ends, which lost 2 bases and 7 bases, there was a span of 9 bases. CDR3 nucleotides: TGTGCCAGCAGTTTATGGGGGGAGCAGCCCCAGCATTTT. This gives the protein CASSLWGEQPQHF.

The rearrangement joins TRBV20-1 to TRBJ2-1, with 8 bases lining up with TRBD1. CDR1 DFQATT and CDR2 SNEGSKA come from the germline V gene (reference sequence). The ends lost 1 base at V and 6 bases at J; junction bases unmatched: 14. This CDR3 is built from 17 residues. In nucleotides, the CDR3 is TGCAGTGCTAGAGGTCATCCGACAGGGGAATTCTCCAATGAGCAGTTCTTC. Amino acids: CSARGHPTGEFSNEQFF.

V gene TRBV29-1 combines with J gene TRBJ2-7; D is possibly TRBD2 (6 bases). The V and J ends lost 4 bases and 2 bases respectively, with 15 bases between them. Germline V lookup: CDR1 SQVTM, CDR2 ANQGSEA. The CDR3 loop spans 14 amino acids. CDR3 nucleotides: TGCAGCGTTGGGGGCTTCGGAGGGGCCTACGAGCAGTACTTC. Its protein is CSVGGFGGAYEQYF.

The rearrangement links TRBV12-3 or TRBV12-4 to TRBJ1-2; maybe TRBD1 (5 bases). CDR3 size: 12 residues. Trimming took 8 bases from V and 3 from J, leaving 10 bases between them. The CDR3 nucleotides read TGTGCCAGCTGGGACGTATACTATGGCTACACCTTC. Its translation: CASWDVYYGYTF.

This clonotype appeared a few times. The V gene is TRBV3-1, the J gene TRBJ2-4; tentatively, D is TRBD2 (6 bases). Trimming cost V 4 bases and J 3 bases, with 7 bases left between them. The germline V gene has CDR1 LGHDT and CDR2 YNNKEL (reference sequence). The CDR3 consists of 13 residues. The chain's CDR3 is CASSLSGKNIQYF. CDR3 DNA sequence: TGTGCCAGCAGCCTTAGCGGCAAAAACATTCAGTACTTC.

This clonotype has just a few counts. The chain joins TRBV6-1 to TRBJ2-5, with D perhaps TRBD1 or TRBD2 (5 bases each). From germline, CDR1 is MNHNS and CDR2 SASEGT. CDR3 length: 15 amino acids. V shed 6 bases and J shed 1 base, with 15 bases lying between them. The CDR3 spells CASSETGDPQETQYF. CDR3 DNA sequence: TGTGCCAGCAGCGAAACCGGGGACCCCCAAGAGACCCAGTACTTC.

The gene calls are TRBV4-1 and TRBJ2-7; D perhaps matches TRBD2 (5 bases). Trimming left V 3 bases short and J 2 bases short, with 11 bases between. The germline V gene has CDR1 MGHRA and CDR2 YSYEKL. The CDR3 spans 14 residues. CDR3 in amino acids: CASSQWTEAYEQYF. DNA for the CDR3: TGCGCCAGCAGCCAGTGGACTGAGGCCTACGAGCAGTACTTC.

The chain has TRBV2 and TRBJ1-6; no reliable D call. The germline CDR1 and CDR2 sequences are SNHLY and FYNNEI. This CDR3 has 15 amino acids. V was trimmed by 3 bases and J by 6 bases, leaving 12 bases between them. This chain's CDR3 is CASSDPASLNSPLHF. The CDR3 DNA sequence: TGTGCCAGCAGTGATCCGGCCAGCCTTAATTCACCCCTCCACTTT.

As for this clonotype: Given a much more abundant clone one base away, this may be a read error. DNA of the CDR3: TGTGCCAGCAACCCACAGGGCAATCAGCCCCAGCATTTT. Translated, it gives CASNPQGNQPQHF. The genes are TRBV7-2 and TRBJ1-5; tentative D call: TRBD1 (5 bases). The CDR3 has 13 residues. Germline V gives CDR1 SGHTA, CDR2 FQGNSA. V dropped 7 bases and J dropped 2 bases, with 9 bases sitting between them.

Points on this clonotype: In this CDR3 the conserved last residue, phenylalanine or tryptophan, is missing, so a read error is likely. DNA of the CDR3: TGTGCCAGCAGCTCCAGTAGCGCGGGAGGGCCGAATGAGCAGTTCACC. Translation: CASSSSSAGGPNEQFT. The V and J genes are TRBV7-3 and TRBJ2-1; 9 positions agree with TRBD2. The CDR3 is 16 residues long. Germline V lookup: CDR1 SGHTA, CDR2 FQGTGA. V was pared by 4 bases and J by 7 bases, with 11 bases of the junction left unmatched.

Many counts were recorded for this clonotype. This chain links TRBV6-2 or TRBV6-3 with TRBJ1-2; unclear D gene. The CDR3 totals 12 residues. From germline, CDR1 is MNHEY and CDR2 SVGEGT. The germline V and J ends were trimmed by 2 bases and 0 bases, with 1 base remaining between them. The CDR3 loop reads CASSYPNYGYTF. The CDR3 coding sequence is TGTGCCAGCAGTTACCCTAACTATGGCTACACCTTC.

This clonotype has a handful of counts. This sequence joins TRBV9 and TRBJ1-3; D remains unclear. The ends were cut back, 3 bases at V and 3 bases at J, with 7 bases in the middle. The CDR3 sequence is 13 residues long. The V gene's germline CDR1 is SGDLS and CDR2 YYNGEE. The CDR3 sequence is CASSGPVGNTIYF. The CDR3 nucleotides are TGTGCCAGCAGCGGCCCAGTTGGAAACACCATATATTTT.

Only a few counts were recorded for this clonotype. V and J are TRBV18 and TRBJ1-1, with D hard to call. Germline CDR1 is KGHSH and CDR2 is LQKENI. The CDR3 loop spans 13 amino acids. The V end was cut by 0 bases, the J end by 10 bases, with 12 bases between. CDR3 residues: CASSPPVWEGAFF. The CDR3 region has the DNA TGTGCCAGCTCACCACCGGTATGGGAGGGAGCTTTCTTT.

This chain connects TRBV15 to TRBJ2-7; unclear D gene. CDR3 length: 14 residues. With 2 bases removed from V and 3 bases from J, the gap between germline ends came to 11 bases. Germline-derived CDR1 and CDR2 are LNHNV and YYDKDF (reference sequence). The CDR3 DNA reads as TGTGCCACCAGCAGAACTCGGACGGACTACGAGCAGTACTTC. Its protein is CATSRTRTDYEQYF.

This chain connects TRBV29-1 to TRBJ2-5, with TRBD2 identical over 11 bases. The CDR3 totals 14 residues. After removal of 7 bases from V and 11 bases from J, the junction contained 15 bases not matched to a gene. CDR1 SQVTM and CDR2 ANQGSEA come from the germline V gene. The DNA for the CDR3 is TGCAGCGGATCCCTAGCGGGAGGAGCCGGGGAGCAGTACTTC. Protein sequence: CSGSLAGGAGEQYF.